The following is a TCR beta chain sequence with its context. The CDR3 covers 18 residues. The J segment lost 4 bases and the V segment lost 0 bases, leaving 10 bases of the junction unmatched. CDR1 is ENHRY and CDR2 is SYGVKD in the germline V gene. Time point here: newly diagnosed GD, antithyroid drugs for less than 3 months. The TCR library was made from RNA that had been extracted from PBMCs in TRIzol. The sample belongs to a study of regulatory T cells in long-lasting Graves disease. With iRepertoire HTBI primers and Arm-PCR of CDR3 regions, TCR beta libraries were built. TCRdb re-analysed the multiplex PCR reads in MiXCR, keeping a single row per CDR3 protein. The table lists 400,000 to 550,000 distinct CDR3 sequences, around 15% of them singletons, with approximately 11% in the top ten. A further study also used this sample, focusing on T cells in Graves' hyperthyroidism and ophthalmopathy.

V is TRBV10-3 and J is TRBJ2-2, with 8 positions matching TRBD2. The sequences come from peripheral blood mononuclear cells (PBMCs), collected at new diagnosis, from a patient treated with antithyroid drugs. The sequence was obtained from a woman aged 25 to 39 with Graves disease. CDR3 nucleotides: TGTGCCATCAGTGAGTCGATGTTGGTACTAGCGGCCACCGGGGAGCTGTTTTTT. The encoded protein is CAISESMLVLAATGELFF.